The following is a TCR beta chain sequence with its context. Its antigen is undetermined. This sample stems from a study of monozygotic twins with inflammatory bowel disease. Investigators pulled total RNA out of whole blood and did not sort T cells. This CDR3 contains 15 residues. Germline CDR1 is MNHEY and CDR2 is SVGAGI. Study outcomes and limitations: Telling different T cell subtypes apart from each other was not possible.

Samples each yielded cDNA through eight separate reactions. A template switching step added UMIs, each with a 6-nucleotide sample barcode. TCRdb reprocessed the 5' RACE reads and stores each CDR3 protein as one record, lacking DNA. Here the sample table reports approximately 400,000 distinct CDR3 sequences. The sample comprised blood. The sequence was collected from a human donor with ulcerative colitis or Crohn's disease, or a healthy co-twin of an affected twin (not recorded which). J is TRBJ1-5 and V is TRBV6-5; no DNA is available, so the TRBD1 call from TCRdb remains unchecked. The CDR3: CASSYSDSPNGPQHF.